This paragraph covers one T cell receptor beta chain sequence. Its antigen is not identified. The source of the sample is a study of metastatic and nonmetastatic thyroid tumors. Study context: Both malignant and benign thyroid patients supplied peripheral blood and tumor or nodule tissue samples, across which the repertoires of these patients were then compared. Whole-study findings and limits: Significantly greater TCR beta diversity was reportedly found in malignant thyroid tumors than in benign nodules (in blood and tumor).

Original analysis: A papillary thyroid cancer distant-metastasis classifier was built from CDR3 differences across clinicopathological groups. TCRdb re-processed the PCR reads through MiXCR. None of the V and J calls come from the authors' own analysis; TCRdb made them. Among 12,000 to 15,000 clones listed, around 3.6% were seen once. Ahead of thyroid surgery, no patient had received treatment of any kind. This sequence was found in a female donor with papillary thyroid cancer or a benign thyroid nodule (not recorded which). Some clones in this sample may be carry-over from other donors' samples. Input material: tumor tissue.

For the CDR3, the DNA is TGTGCCAGCAGTTTAGCGGGAGGCCCCTACAATGAGCAGTTCTTC. Its translation: CASSLAGGPYNEQFF. V and J are TRBV27 and TRBJ2-1; TRBD2 aligns across 8 bases. CDR1 is MNHEY and CDR2 is SMNVEV in the germline V gene (reference sequence). V shed 2 bases, J shed 2 bases, and the junction held 2 bases outside the gene matches. The CDR3 totals 15 residues.